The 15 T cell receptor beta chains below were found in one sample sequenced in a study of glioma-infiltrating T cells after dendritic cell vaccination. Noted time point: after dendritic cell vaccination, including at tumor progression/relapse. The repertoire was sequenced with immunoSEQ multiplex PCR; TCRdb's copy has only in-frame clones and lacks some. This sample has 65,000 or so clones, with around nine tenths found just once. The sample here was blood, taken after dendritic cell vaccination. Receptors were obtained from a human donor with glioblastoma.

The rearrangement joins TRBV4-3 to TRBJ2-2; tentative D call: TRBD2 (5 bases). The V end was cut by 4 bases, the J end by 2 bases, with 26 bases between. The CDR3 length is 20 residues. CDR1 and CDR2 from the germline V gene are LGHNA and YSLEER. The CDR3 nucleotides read TGCGCCAGCAGCCTATCTTCACCTCAGATTGTAGCGACAAACACCGGGGAGCTGTTTTTT. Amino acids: CASSLSSPQIVATNTGELFF.

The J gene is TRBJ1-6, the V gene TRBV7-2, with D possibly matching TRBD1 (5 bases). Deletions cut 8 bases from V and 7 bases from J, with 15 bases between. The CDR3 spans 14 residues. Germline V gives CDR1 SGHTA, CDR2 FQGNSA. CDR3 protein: CASCRDGGNSPLHF. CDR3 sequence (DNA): TGTGCCAGCTGCCGAGACGGGGGGAATTCACCCCTCCACTTT.

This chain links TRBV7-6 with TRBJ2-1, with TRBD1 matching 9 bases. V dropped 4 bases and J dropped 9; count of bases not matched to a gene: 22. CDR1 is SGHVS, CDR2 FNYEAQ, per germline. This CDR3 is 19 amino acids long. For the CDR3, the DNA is TGTGCCAGCAGCTCTGGACAGGGGCGGCTGGTCGGTAGGGAGGGTGAGCAGTTCTTC. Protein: CASSSGQGRLVGREGEQFF.

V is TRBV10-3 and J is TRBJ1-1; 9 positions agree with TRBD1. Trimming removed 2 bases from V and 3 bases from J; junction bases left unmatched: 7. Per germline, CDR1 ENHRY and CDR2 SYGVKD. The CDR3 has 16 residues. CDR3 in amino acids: CAISEGIQGADTEAFF. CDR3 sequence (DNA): TGTGCCATCAGTGAGGGGATACAGGGGGCGGACACTGAAGCTTTCTTT.

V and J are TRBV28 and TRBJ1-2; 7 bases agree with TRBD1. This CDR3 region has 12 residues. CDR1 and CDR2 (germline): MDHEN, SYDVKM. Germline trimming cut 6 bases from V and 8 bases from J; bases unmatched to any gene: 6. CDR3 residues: CASRSGQIGYTF. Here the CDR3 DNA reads TGTGCCAGCAGATCGGGACAGATCGGCTACACCTTC.

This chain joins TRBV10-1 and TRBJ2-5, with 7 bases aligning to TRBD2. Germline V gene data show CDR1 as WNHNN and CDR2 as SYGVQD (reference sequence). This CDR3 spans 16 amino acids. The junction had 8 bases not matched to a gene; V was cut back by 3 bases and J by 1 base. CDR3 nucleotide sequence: TGCGCCAGCAGTGACCGGTCAGCGGGACTCCAAGAGACCCAGTACTTC. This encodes CASSDRSAGLQETQYF.

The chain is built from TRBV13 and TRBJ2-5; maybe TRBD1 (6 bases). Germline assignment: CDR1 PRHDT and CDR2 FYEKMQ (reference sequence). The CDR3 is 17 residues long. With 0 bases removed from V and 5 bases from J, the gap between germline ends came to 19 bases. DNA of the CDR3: TGTGCCAGCAGCTTAGGCAGGGGCGCGGGCTTAGGGGAGACCCAGTACTTC. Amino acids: CASSLGRGAGLGETQYF.

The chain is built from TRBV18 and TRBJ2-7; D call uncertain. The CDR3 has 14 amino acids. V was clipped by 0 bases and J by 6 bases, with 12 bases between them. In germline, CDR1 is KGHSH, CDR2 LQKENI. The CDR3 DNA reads TGTGCCAGCTCACCACCGTTAGGTGGCGGCGAGCAGTACTTC. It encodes CASSPPLGGGEQYF.

The CDR3 DNA reads as TGCGCCAGCAGCCATAGCCGGGACTCTTGGGAAAAACTGTTTTTT. This sequence encodes CASSHSRDSWEKLFF. V usage is TRBV4-3 and J usage is TRBJ1-4, with D possibly being TRBD1 (5 bases). Germline V CDR1 and CDR2: LGHNA, YSLEER. The CDR3 runs to 15 residues. Trimming cost V 3 bases and J 8 bases, with 16 bases left between them.

The CDR3 spells CASSETMQLNEKLFF. The CDR3 DNA is TGTGCCAGCAGTGAAACGATGCAACTTAATGAAAAACTGTTTTTT. This chain connects TRBV25-1 to TRBJ1-4; no clear D gene. This CDR3 has 15 residues. CDR1 MGHDK and CDR2 SYGVNS come from the germline V gene. V was clipped by 2 bases and J by 4 bases, with 11 bases between them.

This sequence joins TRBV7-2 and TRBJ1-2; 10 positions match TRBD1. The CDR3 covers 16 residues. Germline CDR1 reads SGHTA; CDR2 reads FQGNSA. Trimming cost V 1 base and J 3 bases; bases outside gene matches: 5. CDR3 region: CASSLVTGQGYYGYTF. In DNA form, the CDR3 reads TGTGCCAGCAGCTTAGTGACGGGACAGGGGTACTATGGCTACACCTTC. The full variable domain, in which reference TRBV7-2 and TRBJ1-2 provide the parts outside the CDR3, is GAGVSQSPSNKVTEKGKDVELRCDPISGHTALYWYRQSLGQGLEFLIYFQGNSAPDKSGLPSDRFSAERTGGSVSTLTIQRTQQEDSAVYLCASSLVTGQGYYGYTFGSGTRLTVV.

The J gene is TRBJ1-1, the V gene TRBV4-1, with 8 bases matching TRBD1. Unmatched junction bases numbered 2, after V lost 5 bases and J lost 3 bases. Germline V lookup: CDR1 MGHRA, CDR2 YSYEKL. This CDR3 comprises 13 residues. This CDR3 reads CASSADRDTEAFF. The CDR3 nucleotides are TGCGCCAGCAGCGCGGACAGGGACACTGAAGCTTTCTTT.

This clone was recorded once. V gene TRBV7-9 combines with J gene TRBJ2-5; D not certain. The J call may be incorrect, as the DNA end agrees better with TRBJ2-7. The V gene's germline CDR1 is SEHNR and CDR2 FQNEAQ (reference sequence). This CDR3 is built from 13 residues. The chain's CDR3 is CASSLAMSYEQYF. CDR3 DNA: TGTGCCAGCAGCTTAGCCATGTCCTACGAGCAGTACTTC.

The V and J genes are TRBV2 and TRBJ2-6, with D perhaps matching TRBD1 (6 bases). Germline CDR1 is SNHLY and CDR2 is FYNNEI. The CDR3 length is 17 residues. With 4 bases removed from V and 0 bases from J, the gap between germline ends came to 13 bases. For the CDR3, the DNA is TGTGCCAGCAGTGGCCGTACAGGGAGCTCTGGGGCCAACGTCCTGACTTTC. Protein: CASSGRTGSSGANVLTF.

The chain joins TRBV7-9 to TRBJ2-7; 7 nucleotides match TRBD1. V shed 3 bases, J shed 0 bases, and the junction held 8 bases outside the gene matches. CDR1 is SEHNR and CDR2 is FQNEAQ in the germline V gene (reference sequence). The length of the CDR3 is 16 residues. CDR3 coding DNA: TGTGCCAGCAGCTTCCCGGGACAGCGGATCTCCTACGAGCAGTACTTC. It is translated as CASSFPGQRISYEQYF.